A selection of T cell receptor beta chains follows, all from one sample in a study of cytomegalovirus exposure and HLA in healthy donors. Sequenced by immunoSEQ multiplex PCR; TCRdb stores in-frame clones only, minus some. The sample lists around 150,000 clones, about 80% seen once, with around 27% in the top ten. Input material: PBMCs. These receptor sequences come from a man under 40 in good health and CMV-seropositive. Each CDR3 is given with its conserved first and last residue. The listing skips clone size in some rows; elsewhere it reads once, few, many or a size class.

V gene	clone size	CDR3 protein
TRBV6-8	.	CASSPQGTTNEKLFF
TRBV29-1	.	CSVGPGTKPSIGYTF
TRBV2	.	CASSLLLGAGEQYF
TRBV7-3	few	CASSLIAGANYGYTF
TRBV5-1	.	CASSLDFDRGKGGYTF
TRBV2	.	CASTPTSGSYEQYF
TRBV5-8	.	CASSFQGIETQYF
TRBV29-1	.	CSVAGLAGGTYTGELFF
TRBV27	.	CASSSPGKGTDTQYF
TRBV5-1	once	CASSLGSQNEQFF
TRBV15	few	CATSRDRLATQTQYF
TRBV29-1	.	CRERDRERGNTIYF
TRBV5-1	.	CASSVQGGSSEKLFF
TRBV4-3	.	CASSQDRGDTQYF
TRBV5-4	once	CASSRTGRNTGELFF